Sequencing of this T cell receptor (beta chain) was carried out in a study of OX40 agonist ivuxolimab in advanced cancers. This CDR3 comprises 13 residues. CDR1 is MNHEY, CDR2 SVGAGI, per germline. V was pared by 2 bases and J by 4 bases, with 6 bases between. Sequencing was performed with immunoSEQ multiplex PCR; in TCRdb, only in-frame clones are kept and a portion is missing. The table records approximately 84,000 clones, over 80% of them present only once. The sequenced sample was CD4+ or CD8+ T cells sorted from blood, obtained in a trial of the OX40 agonist ivuxolimab. This receptor was taken from an adult with an advanced solid tumor such as melanoma, head and neck, liver or kidney cancer. The chain joins TRBV6-5 to TRBJ1-3; unclear D gene. The CDR3 spells CASSYRRGNTIYF. The CDR3 DNA reads TGTGCCAGCAGTTACAGGAGGGGAAACACCATATATTTT.